This entry lists 13 T cell receptor beta chains sequenced from one sample in a study of control samples from healthy donors and cancer patients. This table comes from immunoSEQ multiplex PCR, and its TCRdb copy is limited to in-frame clones, with some not included. The repertoire consists of under 200,000 clones, with around 93% occurring once and the leading ten covering approximately 4%. Sequenced sample: blood. Receptors were obtained from a woman aged 55-70 years in good health.

The chain uses TRBV19 and TRBJ2-3; D unclear. Trimming took off 5 bases at V and 7 bases at J, with 10 bases between the two ends. Germline CDR1 and CDR2: LNHDA and SQIVND (reference sequence). This CDR3 has 12 amino acids. The CDR3 coding sequence is TGTGCCAGTAGTTCACACTTTTATACGCAGTATTTT. Translation: CASSSHFYTQYF.

The chain combines TRBV7-9 with TRBJ1-1, with D unresolved. Per the germline V gene, CDR1 is SEHNR and CDR2 is FQNEAQ (reference sequence). The CDR3 extends over 15 amino acids. The germline V and J ends were trimmed by 5 bases and 4 bases, with 17 bases remaining between them. The CDR3 bases are TGTGCCAGCAGCACTAATCAGATGATGAGCACTGAAGCTTTCTTT. Its protein is CASSTNQMMSTEAFF.

The chain recombines TRBV10-3 with TRBJ1-1; no reliable D call. Trimming shortened V by 3 bases and J by 8 bases, and 7 bases separated the two germline ends. Per germline, CDR1 ENHRY and CDR2 SYGVKD. The CDR3 consists of 11 residues. The CDR3: CAISEEKEAFF. The DNA for the CDR3 is TGTGCCATCAGTGAAGAGAAAGAAGCTTTCTTT.

The chain recombines TRBV6-6 with TRBJ1-2; 12 bases are shared with TRBD1. Looked up from germline, CDR1 is MNHNY and CDR2 is SVGAGI (reference sequence). V was pared by 6 bases and J by 8 bases, with 7 bases of the junction left unmatched. The CDR3 spans 14 residues. For the CDR3, the DNA is TGTGCCAGCAGACCAGGGACAGGGGGCCGGGGCTACACCTTC. This encodes CASRPGTGGRGYTF.

On this clone itself: The same CDR3 is also encoded by other DNA sequences in this sample. The chain carries TRBV6-2 or TRBV6-3 and TRBJ1-2; D not resolved. Germline loops: CDR1 MNHEY, CDR2 SVGEGT. The CDR3 totals 11 residues. Trimming cost V 2 bases and J 7 bases, with 5 bases left between them. The CDR3 nucleotides are TGTGCCAGCAGTTACCTAGGTGGCTACACCTTC. Its translation is CASSYLGGYTF.

This sequence joins TRBV18 and TRBJ2-2; 7 bases agree with TRBD1. Germline values: CDR1 KGHSH, CDR2 LQKENI. The trim removed 1 base at V and 4 bases at J, leaving 6 bases unmatched. The CDR3 has 16 amino acids. The CDR3 DNA is TGTGCCAGCTCACCACGAAGACAGGGCCCCACCGGGGAGCTGTTTTTT. It translates to CASSPRRQGPTGELFF.

This chain joins TRBV6-5 and TRBJ1-3; D gene unclear. The CDR3 runs to 13 residues. V was pared by 7 bases and J by 4 bases, with 11 bases between. Germline loops: CDR1 MNHEY, CDR2 SVGAGI. The CDR3 DNA reads TGTGCCAGCACTACTCCGGGGGGAAACACCATATATTTT. Residues: CASTTPGGNTIYF.

The gene calls are TRBV29-1 and TRBJ2-2, with a tentative D call TRBD1 (6 bases). Germline values: CDR1 SQVTM, CDR2 ANQGSEA. This CDR3 has 14 residues. The germline V and J ends were trimmed by 3 bases and 0 bases, with 8 bases remaining between them. Written as DNA, the CDR3 is TGCAGCGTTGACAGGGGATCGAACACCGGGGAGCTGTTTTTT. This sequence encodes CSVDRGSNTGELFF.

The V gene is TRBV7-2, the J gene TRBJ1-1; D is unclear. V shed 3 bases and J shed 3 bases, with 8 bases lying between them. The CDR3 sequence is 13 residues long. From germline, CDR1 is SGHTA and CDR2 FQGNSA. CDR3 sequence: CASSFRVDTEAFF. In DNA form, the CDR3 reads TGTGCCAGCAGCTTTAGGGTAGACACTGAAGCTTTCTTT.

The chain recombines TRBV2 with TRBJ1-3, with 7 bases fitting TRBD1. CDR3 size: 15 residues. Unmatched junction bases numbered 5, after V lost 4 bases and J lost 2 bases. Per the germline V gene, CDR1 is SNHLY and CDR2 is FYNNEI. The CDR3 DNA reads as TGTGCCAGCAGTGGAGACAGGGTAGCTGGAAACACCATATATTTT. The encoded protein is CASSGDRVAGNTIYF.

CDR3 sequence: CATGSPTGYGYTF. The CDR3, as DNA: TGTGCCACCGGTTCACCAACAGGGTATGGCTACACCTTC. This chain joins TRBV24-1 and TRBJ1-2; the D gene is possibly TRBD1 (6 bases). This CDR3 is built from 13 residues. Per the germline V gene, CDR1 is KGHDR and CDR2 is SFDVKD. With 9 bases removed from V and 5 bases from J, the gap between germline ends came to 15 bases.

V usage is TRBV6-2 or TRBV6-3 and J usage is TRBJ1-6; TRBD1 is a possible D gene (6 bases). With 0 bases removed from V and 13 bases from J, the gap between germline ends came to 7 bases. The CDR3 covers 12 residues. Per the germline V gene, CDR1 is MNHEY and CDR2 is SVGEGT. The CDR3 region has the DNA TGTGCCAGCAGTTACTCGGGGGCGCCCCTCCACTTT. Its translation: CASSYSGAPLHF.

This chain joins TRBV5-5 and TRBJ2-7; TRBD1 matches at 7 bases. Germline CDR1 SGHKS, CDR2 YYEKEE (reference sequence). After removal of 3 bases from V and 2 bases from J, the junction contained 8 bases not matched to a gene. The CDR3 consists of 15 residues. This CDR3 is CASSWNRGPTYEQYF. The CDR3 region has the DNA TGTGCCAGCAGCTGGAACAGGGGCCCCACCTACGAGCAGTACTTC.